These 20 T cell receptor beta chains originate from one sample sequenced in a study of OX40 agonist ivuxolimab in advanced cancers. The assay was immunoSEQ multiplex PCR, and TCRdb's table has in-frame clones only and misses some. The table shows roughly 48,000 clones, with 70% to 90% occurring only once. This sample comprised CD4+ or CD8+ T cells sorted from blood, obtained in a trial of the OX40 agonist ivuxolimab. The source of these receptors is an adult with an advanced solid tumor such as melanoma, head and neck, liver or kidney cancer.

The chain has TRBV11-2 and TRBJ2-1; 11 bases are shared with TRBD2. The CDR3 totals 16 residues. V lost 5 bases to trimming and J lost 5 bases; unmatched junction nucleotides: 8. Germline CDR1 and CDR2: SGHAT and FQNNGV. CDR3 amino acids: CASSEPGLAENNEQFF. In nucleotides, the CDR3 is TGTGCCAGCAGCGAACCGGGACTAGCGGAGAACAATGAGCAGTTCTTC.

The V and J genes are TRBV5-1 and TRBJ2-3; TRBD2 matches at 11 bases. V lost 3 bases to trimming and J lost 5 bases; unmatched junction nucleotides: 2. Germline V gene lookup returns CDR1 SGHRS and CDR2 YFSETQ. This CDR3 region has 14 residues. CDR3 loop: CASSSGLAVDTQYF. For the CDR3, the DNA is TGCGCCAGCAGCTCGGGACTAGCGGTAGATACGCAGTATTTT. Together with reference TRBV5-1 and TRBJ2-3, the CDR3 gives the full variable domain: KAGVTQTPRYLIKTRGQQVTLSCSPISGHRSVSWYQQTPGQGLQFLFEYFSETQRNKGNFPGRFSGRQFSNSRSEMNVSTLELGDSALYLCASSSGLAVDTQYFGPGTRLTVL.

The chain recombines TRBV7-9 with TRBJ2-1, with a tentative D call TRBD2 (6 bases). Trimming removed 5 bases at V and 7 bases at J, with 15 bases between. Germline CDR1 and CDR2: SEHNR and FQNEAQ (reference sequence). The CDR3 runs 14 residues. The CDR3 loop reads CASSKVGDSNEQFF. CDR3 in DNA: TGTGCCAGCAGCAAAGTGGGGGACTCAAATGAGCAGTTCTTC.

Points on this clone: The CDR3 ends on some other residue instead of the conserved phenylalanine or tryptophan, so this is likely a read error. V usage is TRBV30 and J usage is TRBJ1-2, with no clear D. Germline CDR1 reads GTSNPN; CDR2 reads SVGIG (reference sequence). Trimming stripped 4 bases from V and 8 bases from J, with 11 bases between. CDR3 length equals 11 residues. CDR3 region: CAWIMVGGYTL. The DNA for the CDR3 is TGTGCCTGGATTATGGTTGGAGGCTACACCCTC.

The V call is TRBV30, the J call TRBJ1-3, with 8 bases lining up with TRBD1. The CDR3 is made up of 13 amino acids. Germline CDR1 GTSNPN, CDR2 SVGIG (reference sequence). The CDR3, as DNA: TGTGCGTATGCGACAGGGGATGGAAACACCATATATTTT. This encodes CAYATGDGNTIYF. Full variable domain (remainder filled in from reference TRBV30 and TRBJ1-3): SQTIHQWPATLVQPVGSPLSLECTVEGTSNPNLYWYRQAAGRGLQLLFYSVGIGQISSEVPQNLSASRPQDRQFILSSKKLLLSDSGFYLCAYATGDGNTIYFGEGSWLTVV.

DNA of the CDR3: TGTGCCAGCAGTTACGGGGGGGGCGGCGAGCAGTACTTC. It is translated as CASSYGGGGEQYF. V is TRBV6-5 and J is TRBJ2-7; D might be TRBD2 (7 bases). CDR1 is MNHEY, CDR2 SVGAGI, per germline. V dropped 2 bases and J dropped 6 bases, with 11 bases sitting between them. The CDR3 is 13 residues long.

The chain combines TRBV15 with TRBJ1-5; D is unclear. V lost 5 bases, J lost 7 bases, and 9 bases lay in between. The CDR3 is 12 amino acids. Germline loops: CDR1 LNHNV, CDR2 YYDKDF (reference sequence). CDR3 sequence: CATSFPGQPQHF. As DNA, the CDR3 is TGTGCCACCAGCTTTCCCGGACAGCCCCAGCATTTT. The variable domain in full, completed from reference TRBV15 and TRBJ1-5, reads DAMVIQNPRYQVTQFGKPVTLSCSQTLNHNVMYWYQQKSSQAPKLLFHYYDKDFNNEADTPDNFQSRRPNTSFCFLDIRSPGLGDTAMYLCATSFPGQPQHFGDGTRLSIL.

The V gene is TRBV7-9, the J gene TRBJ1-4; D uncertain. V gave up 8 bases and J gave up 3 bases, with 7 bases separating them. The CDR3 consists of 12 residues. Germline V gene lookup returns CDR1 SEHNR and CDR2 FQNEAQ (reference sequence). The DNA of the CDR3 is TGTGCCAGCGGGGAGCCTAATGAAAAACTGTTTTTT. Protein product: CASGEPNEKLFF.

V is TRBV5-4 and J is TRBJ1-2, with unresolved D. The CDR3 extends over 15 amino acids. The ends were cut back, 3 bases at V and 4 bases at J, with 16 bases in the middle. Germline CDR1 and CDR2: SGHNT and YYREEE (reference sequence). The CDR3 DNA reads as TGTGCCAGCAGCTCTTCAACCTTCACGAGCTATGGCTACACCTTC. Protein product: CASSSSTFTSYGYTF.

The chain employs TRBV29-1 and TRBJ2-7; unclear D gene. CDR1 and CDR2 (germline): SQVTM, ANQGSEA. The CDR3 contains 11 residues. Trimming cost V 7 bases and J 0 bases, with 7 bases left between them. CDR3 protein: CSGRSSYEQYF. The CDR3 DNA reads TGCAGCGGCCGGAGCTCCTACGAGCAGTACTTC.

This chain connects TRBV28 to TRBJ1-3; D perhaps matches TRBD1 (5 bases). The CDR3 has 15 amino acids. The V and J ends lost 6 bases and 1 base respectively, with 13 bases between them. Germline V gene sequence: CDR1 MDHEN, CDR2 SYDVKM. The CDR3 nucleotides read TGTGCCAGCAGGACACCGGGACGTTCTGGAAACACCATATATTTT. Residues: CASRTPGRSGNTIYF.

This sequence joins TRBV28 and TRBJ1-6; maybe TRBD1 (5 bases). CDR3 length: 14 amino acids. Trimming removed 11 bases from V and 6 bases from J, with 17 bases in between. Germline V CDR1 and CDR2: MDHEN, SYDVKM. The DNA of the CDR3 is TGTGCCGGCCGGGAATCTCAGGGTAATTCACCCCTCCACTTT. Amino acids: CAGRESQGNSPLHF.

The chain employs TRBV6-1 and TRBJ1-2; D is possibly TRBD1 (6 bases). Germline values: CDR1 MNHNS, CDR2 SASEGT. V lost 6 bases to trimming and J lost 8 bases, with 16 bases between them. CDR3 length equals 13 residues. This chain's CDR3 is CASRVTGPGGYTF. As DNA, the CDR3 is TGTGCCAGCAGAGTGACAGGCCCGGGGGGCTACACCTTC.

The rearrangement links TRBV20-1 to TRBJ2-4; D remains ambiguous. Looked up from germline, CDR1 is DFQATT and CDR2 is SNEGSKA (reference sequence). CDR3 length: 11 amino acids. Trimming took 6 bases from V and 8 from J, leaving 11 bases between them. The chain's CDR3 is CSAPQFDIQYF. CDR3 in DNA: TGCAGTGCACCTCAATTTGACATTCAGTACTTC.

This clone occurred a few times. The chain combines TRBV7-9 with TRBJ2-2; no definite D call. Trimming cost V 5 bases and J 5 bases, with 21 bases left between them. This CDR3 comprises 17 residues. Germline V gene data show CDR1 as SEHNR and CDR2 as FQNEAQ (reference sequence). The CDR3 DNA follows: TGTGCCAGCAGCAACGCCGCCCGGGTTTATCAGACCGGGGAGCTGTTTTTT. Its translation is CASSNAARVYQTGELFF.

CDR3 in DNA: TGTGCCAGCAGTTCCATTAACTATGGCTACACCTTC. Its protein product is CASSSINYGYTF. This chain links TRBV28 with TRBJ1-2; D is unresolved. From germline, CDR1 is MDHEN and CDR2 SYDVKM. The CDR3 length is 12 residues. V shed 4 bases and J shed 1 base, with 4 bases lying between them.

The chain carries TRBV6-5 and TRBJ2-2; weak D call: TRBD1 (6 bases). The germline V and J ends were trimmed by 5 bases and 5 bases, with 12 bases remaining between them. Germline values: CDR1 MNHEY, CDR2 SVGAGI. The CDR3 length is 14 residues. CDR3 amino acids: CASSVPQGTGELFF. Here the CDR3 DNA reads TGTGCCAGCAGTGTCCCACAGGGAACCGGGGAGCTGTTTTTT.

The genes are TRBV7-3 and TRBJ2-3; 14 bases are a match to TRBD2. Losses at the gene ends were 4 bases for V and 4 bases for J; bases not matched to a gene: 4. Germline CDR1 is SGHTA and CDR2 is FQGTGA. The CDR3 has 16 residues. This CDR3 is CASSSGLAGVADTQYF. CDR3 DNA sequence: TGTGCCAGCAGCTCGGGACTAGCGGGAGTAGCAGATACGCAGTATTTT.

The chain employs TRBV2 and TRBJ2-4, with TRBD2 as a possible D gene (6 bases). The CDR3 loop spans 13 amino acids. The germline gives CDR1 SNHLY, CDR2 FYNNEI. V gave up 6 bases and J gave up 7 bases, with 13 bases separating them. The CDR3 sequence: CASRGTSLNIQYF. CDR3 nucleotide sequence: TGTGCCAGCAGGGGTACTAGCCTTAACATTCAGTACTTC.

This chain connects TRBV11-2 to TRBJ2-6; D might be TRBD1 (6 bases). Germline V lookup: CDR1 SGHAT, CDR2 FQNNGV. CDR3 length equals 14 residues. Deletions cut 4 bases from V and 3 bases from J, with 7 bases between. The chain's CDR3 is CASSSRGGANVLTF. The CDR3 coding sequence is TGTGCCAGCAGCTCCAGGGGTGGGGCCAACGTCCTGACTTTC.